This section outlines one T cell receptor beta chain sequence together with its context. The sample is drawn from a study of blood T cells in healthy people across ages. It was with a sample-barcoded 5' primer and a J-beta primer mix that a second PCR of about 7 to 12 cycles was run. TCRdb fed the 5' RACE reads into MiXCR, producing one record per CDR3 protein. The data contain about 930,000 distinct CDR3 sequences, about 28% of them seen just once; the ten biggest clones take up roughly 10%. This CDR3 spans 15 amino acids. Trimming removed 3 bases from V and 1 base from J; junction bases left unmatched: 5. Per germline, CDR1 SGHRS and CDR2 YFSETQ. These data also formed part of another study, on T cells of mothers and their children.

The chain combines TRBV5-1 with TRBJ1-1, with 8 bases matching TRBD1. The clonotype was recovered from a middle-aged woman in good health. Sequenced material: blood. The CDR3 region is CASSWLGQENTEAFF. The CDR3 coding sequence is TGCGCCAGCAGCTGGCTGGGACAGGAGAACACTGAAGCTTTCTTT.